These T cell receptor beta chains were read from a single sample in a study of naive CD8 T cells in extremely preterm neonates. Assay: immunoSEQ multiplex PCR; the TCRdb copy retains only in-frame clones and omits some. There are 4,500 to 6,000 clones in the sample; 95% to 98% occur only once, and roughly 0.5% lies in the top ten. Sample: naive CD8+ T cells from cord blood. Receptors originate from a newborn in good health. Each CDR3 is given with its conserved first and last residue. Fields, in order: D gene, V gene, J gene, clone size, CDR3 DNA, CDR3 protein. The D gene is left open where the match is weak. Size tells how often a clone was seen (once, few, many) or the class of an expanded clone, and some rows leave it out.

>TRBD1|TRBV20-1|TRBJ2-7|-
TGCAGTGCCCAAGCAGGGGGCGAGCAGTACTTC
CSAQAGGEQYF
>-|TRBV6-1|TRBJ2-3|-
TGTGCCAGCAGTGACCTAACCGGGGGCACAGATACGCAGTATTTT
CASSDLTGGTDTQYF
>-|TRBV11-2|TRBJ2-3|-
TGTGCCAGCAGCAGCCTCCGGGGGGCCGGGCCAGATACGCAGTATTTT
CASSSLRGAGPDTQYF
>TRBD2|TRBV19|TRBJ2-3|-
TGTGCCAGTGACCCTGATAGCGGGAGTATCACAGATACGCAGTATTTT
CASDPDSGSITDTQYF
>-|TRBV30|TRBJ2-7|-
TGTGCCTGGAGTGTAGACAGGCCTTACGAGCAGTACTTC
CAWSVDRPYEQYF
>-|TRBV1|TRBJ2-1|-
TGCACCAGCAGCCAAGATCCACGGGGGGGCAATGAGCAGTTCTTC
CTSSQDPRGGNEQFF
>TRBD1|TRBV28|TRBJ2-2|-
TGTGCCAGCAGCCTAGGGACAGCCGCGAACACCGGGGAGCTGTTTTTT
CASSLGTAANTGELFF
>-|TRBV19|TRBJ1-1|-
TGTGCCAGTAGTCGGACATTAGGTACTGAAGCTTTCTTT
CASSRTLGTEAFF
>TRBD2|TRBV2|TRBJ2-5|-
TGTGCCAGCAGCGCTAGCGGGGGAGCGATCCAAGAGACCCAGTACTTC
CASSASGGAIQETQYF
>-|TRBV20-1|TRBJ1-4|-
TGCAGTCAGGAGGGGGAAAAACTGTTTTTT
CSQEGEKLFF
>TRBD2|TRBV5-6|TRBJ2-3|-
TGTGCCAGCAGCGTCGGGACTAGCGGGGTCCACACAGATACGCAGTATTTT
CASSVGTSGVHTDTQYF
>TRBD2|TRBV28|TRBJ2-3|-
TGTGCCAGCAGGCGACTAGCGGGGGGGAGCACAGATACGCAGTATTTT
CASRRLAGGSTDTQYF
>TRBD2|TRBV7-9|TRBJ2-3|-
TGTGCCAGCAGCTTAGGCTGGCTAGCGGGGCGCACGCAGTATTTT
CASSLGWLAGRTQYF
>TRBD1|TRBV27|TRBJ1-1|-
TGTGCCAGCAGTCAGGGGGTATTCACTGAAGCTTTCTTT
CASSQGVFTEAFF
>-|TRBV5-1|TRBJ1-1|-
TGCGCCAGCAGCCTCGGACATTTGAACACTGAAGCTTTCTTT
CASSLGHLNTEAFF
>-|TRBV27|TRBJ2-6|-
TGTGCCAGCAGTTCCTTCGCCCGGGCTGGGGCCAACGTCCTGACTTTC
CASSSFARAGANVLTF
>-|TRBV9|TRBJ2-3|-
TGTGCCAGCAGCACGCAACAGGGCGGGACAGATACGCAGTATTTT
CASSTQQGGTDTQYF
>-|TRBV5-4|TRBJ2-7|-
TGTGCCAGCAGCTTGGGGCAGGAGGGCTACGAGCAGTACTTC
CASSLGQEGYEQYF
>-|TRBV27|TRBJ2-3|-
TGTGCCAGCAGTTTATCGGTGGCAGGCCTGAGGGACACAGATACGCAGTATTTT
CASSLSVAGLRDTDTQYF
>-|TRBV29-1|TRBJ1-1|once
TGCAGCGTCGCGGACTTAAACACTGAAGCTTTCTTT
CSVADLNTEAFF
>TRBD2|TRBV4-1|TRBJ2-3|-
TGCGCCAGCAGCCAAGTGGGAATAGCGGGGGGCACAGATACGCAGTATTTT
CASSQVGIAGGTDTQYF
>-|TRBV27|TRBJ1-6|-
TGTGCCAGCAGTTTATCGGACAGCAATTCACCCCTCCACTTT
CASSLSDSNSPLHF
>-|TRBV6-5|TRBJ2-1|once
TGTGCCAGCAGTTACGAGGCCCGACACAATGAGCAGTTCTTC
CASSYEARHNEQFF
>-|TRBV7-3|TRBJ1-1|-
TGTGCCAGCAGCTTAGTGGCACGTTCCGAAGCTTTCTTT
CASSLVARSEAFF
>-|TRBV9|TRBJ1-5|-
TGTGCCAGCAGCGTAGGGCAGGTAGGATATAGCAATCAGCCCCAGCATTTT
CASSVGQVGYSNQPQHF
>-|TRBV11-2|TRBJ1-1|-
TGTGCCAGCAGCTCCTGGCGCGACACCTCGAACACTGAAGCTTTCTTT
CASSSWRDTSNTEAFF
>TRBD2|TRBV7-9|TRBJ2-7|-
TGTGCCAGCTGCCCAAACCAAGGACTAGCGGGGGGCTACGAGCAGTACTTC
CASCPNQGLAGGYEQYF
>-|TRBV4-3|TRBJ2-7|few
TGCGCCAGCAGCCAAGGACTAGTCCTAGGATACGAGCAGTACTTC
CASSQGLVLGYEQYF
>TRBD1|TRBV5-5|TRBJ1-2|-
TGTGCCAGCAGCCCGGGGACAGGGGGTGGCTACACCTTC
CASSPGTGGGYTF
>TRBD2|TRBV10-3|TRBJ2-1|-
TGTGCCATCTCGCGGGGGAGCTCCTACAATGAGCAGTTCTTC
CAISRGSSYNEQFF
>TRBD2|TRBV10-1|TRBJ2-3|once
TGCGCCAGCAGTTTAGCGGGGGGCACAGATACGCAGTATTTT
CASSLAGGTDTQYF
>TRBD2|TRBV19|TRBJ2-1|-
TGTGCCACTCAGCTGCGGGGGGTCTACAATGAGCAGTTCTTC
CATQLRGVYNEQFF
>TRBD2|TRBV9|TRBJ2-3|-
TGTGCCAGCGGCGGTAGCGGGGGGGCCCAAGATACGCAGTATTTT
CASGGSGGAQDTQYF
>TRBD2|TRBV30|TRBJ2-1|-
TGTGCCTGGAGCGGACTAGCGGCTTACAATGAGCAGTTCTTC
CAWSGLAAYNEQFF
>-|TRBV27|TRBJ2-3|-
TGTGCCAGCAGTCAGGTCCTTAGCACAGATACGCAGTATTTT
CASSQVLSTDTQYF
>TRBD1|TRBV5-8|TRBJ1-5|-
TGTGCCAGCAGCGTGAACAGGGGTCACAATCAGCCCCAGCATTTT
CASSVNRGHNQPQHF
>TRBD1|TRBV30|TRBJ2-7|-
TGTGCCTGCCCGGGACAGGATTCCTACGAGCAGTACTTC
CACPGQDSYEQYF
>TRBD2|TRBV19|TRBJ2-3|-
TGTGCCAGTAGGACTAGCGGCACAGATACGCAGTATTTT
CASRTSGTDTQYF
>TRBD2|TRBV4-1|TRBJ2-2|-
TGCGCCAGCAGCCAAGATAGACTAGCGTCAAGTACCGGGGAGCTGTTTTTT
CASSQDRLASSTGELFF
>-|TRBV7-2|TRBJ1-2|-
TGTGCCAGCAGCTTTGGGGTGGGCGGGGATGGCTACACCTTC
CASSFGVGGDGYTF
>-|TRBV27|TRBJ1-2|-
TGTGCCAGCAGTTTACAGGGAGGCTATGGCTACACCTTC
CASSLQGGYGYTF
>TRBD2|TRBV4-1|TRBJ2-5|-
TGCGCCAGCAGCCAATACATAGCGGGGGGGCCGGAGGAGACCCAGTACTTC
CASSQYIAGGPEETQYF
>TRBD2|TRBV4-2|TRBJ2-4|-
TGTGCCAGCAGCCTTCATAGCGGGGCAGCCAAAAACATTCAGTACTTC
CASSLHSGAAKNIQYF
>-|TRBV18|TRBJ1-4|few
TGTGCCAGCTCACCATCGAATGAAAAACTGTTTTTT
CASSPSNEKLFF
>-|TRBV10-2|TRBJ1-5|-
TGCGCCGGAGGGGATCAGCAGCCCCAGCATTTT
CAGGDQQPQHF
>-|TRBV27|TRBJ2-3|-
TGTGCCAGCAGGCACTCGTTAAGTTATGCAGATACGCAGTATTTT
CASRHSLSYADTQYF
>-|TRBV27|TRBJ1-5|-
TGTGCCAGCCACAGACAGTATAGCAATCAGCCCCAGCATTTT
CASHRQYSNQPQHF
>TRBD1|TRBV27|TRBJ2-2|-
TGTGCCAGCAGGCTAGGGACAGTGAACACCGGGGAGCTGTTTTTT
CASRLGTVNTGELFF
>-|TRBV4-2|TRBJ1-3|-
TGTGCCAGCAGCCTCGGGGGGGGCTCTGGAAACACCATATATTTT
CASSLGGGSGNTIYF
>TRBD1|TRBV10-1|TRBJ1-1|-
TGCGCCAGCAGTGAAGAGACAGGGAAGAACACTGAAGCTTTCTTT
CASSEETGKNTEAFF
>TRBD1|TRBV5-8|TRBJ1-2|once
TGTGCCAGCAGCTTGGTGGCTGTCGGGGACAGGGGTCCATATGGCTACACCTTC
CASSLVAVGDRGPYGYTF
>-|TRBV19|TRBJ1-1|-
TGTGCCAGTAGTGAGAACAGAGCAGCCCCTGAAGCTTTCTTT
CASSENRAAPEAFF
>-|TRBV12-5|TRBJ1-4|-
TGTGCTAGTGGTTTGACCACAGCCCCAACCTCGATAAGGGGCCCCAATGAAAAACTGTTTTTT
CASGLTTAPTSIRGPNEKLFF
>TRBD1|TRBV7-9|TRBJ2-2|once
TGTGCCAGCAGCTTAGCCCACCAGACAGGGGGGTCCGGGGAGCTGTTTTTT
CASSLAHQTGGSGELFF
>TRBD1|TRBV14|TRBJ1-1|-
TGTGCCAGCAGCCGACCACAGGGGGGGAACACTGAAGCTTTCTTT
CASSRPQGGNTEAFF
>-|TRBV4-1|TRBJ1-4|-
TGCGCCAGCAGCCAAGGGACAGCCAATGAAAAACTGTTTTTT
CASSQGTANEKLFF
>TRBD2|TRBV6-5|TRBJ2-2|-
TGTGCCAGCAGTTATGTGGCGGGGGACGGGGAGCTGTTTTTT
CASSYVAGDGELFF